What follows is one T cell receptor (beta chain) and its context. The sample belongs to a study of blood T cell repertoires in COVID-19. Looking at the study overall: Acute and convalescent COVID-19 samples came from the United States, Italy and Spain. The analysed material was cDNA or gDNA that came from T cells, B-cell-depleted T cells, or PBMCs.

Original handling: Amplification from reference gene primers served as the basis for estimated nucleated cell counts. Measured with immunoSEQ multiplex PCR; TCRdb has only the in-frame clones, and not every one. For V, J and clone size, that table is used; D and trimming come from the DNA. The table records 350,000 to 450,000 clones, roughly 85% of them present only once. The source of this sequence is a woman aged 18-29 years with acute or convalescent COVID-19. Input material: peripheral blood.

Here the CDR3 DNA reads TGTGCCAGCAGGGGACTGATAAATCAGCCCCAGCATTTT. Amino acid sequence: CASRGLINQPQHF. The V gene is TRBV2, the J gene TRBJ1-5; D might be TRBD1 (5 bases). CDR1 is SNHLY and CDR2 is FYNNEI in the germline V gene. The CDR3 covers 13 residues. The germline V and J ends were trimmed by 6 bases and 4 bases, with 10 bases remaining between them.